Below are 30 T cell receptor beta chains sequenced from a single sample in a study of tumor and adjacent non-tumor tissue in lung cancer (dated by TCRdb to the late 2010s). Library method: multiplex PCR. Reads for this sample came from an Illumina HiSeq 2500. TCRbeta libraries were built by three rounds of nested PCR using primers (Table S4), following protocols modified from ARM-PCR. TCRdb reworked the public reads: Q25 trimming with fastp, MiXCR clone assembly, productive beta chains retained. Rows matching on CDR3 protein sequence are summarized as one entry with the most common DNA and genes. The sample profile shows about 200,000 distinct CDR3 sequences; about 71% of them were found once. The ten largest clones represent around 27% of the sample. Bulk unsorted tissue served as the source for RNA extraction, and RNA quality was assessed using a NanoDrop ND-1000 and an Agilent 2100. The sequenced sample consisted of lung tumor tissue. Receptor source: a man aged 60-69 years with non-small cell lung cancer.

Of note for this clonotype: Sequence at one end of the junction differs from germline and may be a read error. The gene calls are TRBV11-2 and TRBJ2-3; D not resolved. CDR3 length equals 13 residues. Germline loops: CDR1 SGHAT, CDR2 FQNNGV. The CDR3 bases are TGTACCAGCATCTTAGTTGAGACAGATACGCAGTATTTT. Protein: CTSILVETDTQYF.

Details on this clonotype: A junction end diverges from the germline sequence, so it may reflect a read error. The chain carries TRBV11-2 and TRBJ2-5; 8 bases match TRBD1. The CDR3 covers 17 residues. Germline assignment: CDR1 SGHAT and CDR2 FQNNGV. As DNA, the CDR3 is TGTTCCAGCAGCTTAGTAATTAGTCAGGGGGCCGGAGAGACGCAGTACTTC. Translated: CSSSLVISQGAGETQYF. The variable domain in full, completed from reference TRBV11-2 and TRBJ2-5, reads EAGVAQSPRYKIIEKRQSVAFWCNPISGHATLYWYQQILGQGPKLLIQFQNNGVVDDSQLPKDRFSAERLKGVDSTLKIQPAKLEDSAVYLCSSSLVISQGAGETQYFGPGTRLLVL.

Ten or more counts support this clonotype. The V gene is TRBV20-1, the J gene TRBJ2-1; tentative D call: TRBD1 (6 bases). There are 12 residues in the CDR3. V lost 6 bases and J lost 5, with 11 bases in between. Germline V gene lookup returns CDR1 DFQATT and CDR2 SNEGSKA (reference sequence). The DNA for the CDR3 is TGCAGTGCAGGACAGCGCCACAATGAGCAGTTCTTC. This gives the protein CSAGQRHNEQFF.

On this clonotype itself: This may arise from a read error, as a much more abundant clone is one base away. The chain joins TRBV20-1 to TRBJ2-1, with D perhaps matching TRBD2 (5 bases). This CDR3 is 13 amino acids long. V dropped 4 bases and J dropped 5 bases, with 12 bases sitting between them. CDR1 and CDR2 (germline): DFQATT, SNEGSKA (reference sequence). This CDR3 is CSAKQEANNEQFF. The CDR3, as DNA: TGCAGTGCTAAGCAGGAGGCCAACAATGAGCAGTTCTTC.

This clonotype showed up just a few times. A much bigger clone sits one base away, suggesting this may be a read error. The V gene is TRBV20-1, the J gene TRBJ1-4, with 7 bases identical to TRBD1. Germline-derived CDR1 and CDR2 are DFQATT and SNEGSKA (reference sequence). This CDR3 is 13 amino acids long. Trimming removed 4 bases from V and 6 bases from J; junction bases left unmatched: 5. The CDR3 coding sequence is TGCAGTGCTACGATAGGGGGCGATGAAAAACTGTTTTTT. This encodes CSATIGGDEKLFF.

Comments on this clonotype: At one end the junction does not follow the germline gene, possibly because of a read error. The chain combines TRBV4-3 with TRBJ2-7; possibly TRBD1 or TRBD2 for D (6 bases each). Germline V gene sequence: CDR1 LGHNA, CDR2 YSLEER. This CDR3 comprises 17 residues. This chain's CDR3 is CASNQDRGPPWEYEQYF. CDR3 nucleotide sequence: TGCGCCAGCAACCAAGATCGGGGGCCCCCTTGGGAATACGAGCAGTACTTC.

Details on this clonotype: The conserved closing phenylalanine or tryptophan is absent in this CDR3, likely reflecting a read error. The DNA of the CDR3 is TGCAGTGCTAGAGATGGTCGGGGCGGCGGAAACACTGAAGCTTTCTAT. It is translated as CSARDGRGGGNTEAFY. The genes are TRBV20-1 and TRBJ1-1; perhaps TRBD1 as D (5 bases). Germline V gene lookup returns CDR1 DFQATT and CDR2 SNEGSKA (reference sequence). The CDR3 has 16 amino acids. V was trimmed by 0 bases and J by 2 bases, leaving 16 bases between them.

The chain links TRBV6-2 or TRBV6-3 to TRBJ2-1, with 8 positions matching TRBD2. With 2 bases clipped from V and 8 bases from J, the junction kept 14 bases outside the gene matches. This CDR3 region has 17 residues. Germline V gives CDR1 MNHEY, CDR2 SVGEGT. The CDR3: CASSYPYREGPIDEQFF. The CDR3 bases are TGTGCCAGCAGTTACCCTTACCGGGAGGGCCCCATCGATGAGCAGTTCTTC.

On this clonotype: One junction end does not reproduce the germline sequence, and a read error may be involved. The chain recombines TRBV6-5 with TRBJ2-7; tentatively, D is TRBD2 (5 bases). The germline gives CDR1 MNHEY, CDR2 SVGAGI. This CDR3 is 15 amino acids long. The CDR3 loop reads CANSRGLLSSYEQYF. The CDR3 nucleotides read TGTGCCAACAGTAGAGGACTTCTGAGCTCCTACGAGCAGTATTTC.

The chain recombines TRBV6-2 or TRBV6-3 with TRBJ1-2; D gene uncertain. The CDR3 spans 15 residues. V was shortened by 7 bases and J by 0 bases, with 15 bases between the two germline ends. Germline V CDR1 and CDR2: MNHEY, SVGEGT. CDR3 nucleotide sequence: TGTGCCAGCAACCGGCATGACCCTCCTAACTATGGCTACACCTTC. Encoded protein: CASNRHDPPNYGYTF.

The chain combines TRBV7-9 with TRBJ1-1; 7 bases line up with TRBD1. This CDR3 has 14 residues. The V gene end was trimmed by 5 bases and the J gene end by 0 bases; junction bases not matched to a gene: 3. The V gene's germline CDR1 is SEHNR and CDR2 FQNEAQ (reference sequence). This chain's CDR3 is CASSSQGVNTEAFF. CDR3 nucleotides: TGTGCCAGCAGCAGCCAGGGGGTGAACACTGAAGCTTTCTTT.

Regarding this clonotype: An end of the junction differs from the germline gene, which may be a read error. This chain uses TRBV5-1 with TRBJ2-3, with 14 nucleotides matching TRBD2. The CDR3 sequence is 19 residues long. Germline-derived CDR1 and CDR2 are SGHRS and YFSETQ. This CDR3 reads CASSSTGTSGSPGTYTQYF. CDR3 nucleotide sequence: TGCGCCAGTAGCTCCACTGGGACTAGCGGGAGTCCCGGCACATATACGCAGTATTTT.

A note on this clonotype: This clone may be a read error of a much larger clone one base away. Written as DNA, the CDR3 is TGCAGTGCTAGGGGACTAGCGGGGCAGTACGAGCACTACTTC. Translating gives CSARGLAGQYEHYF. The V gene is TRBV20-1, the J gene TRBJ2-7; TRBD2 aligns across 13 bases. The V gene's germline CDR1 is DFQATT and CDR2 SNEGSKA (reference sequence). The CDR3 consists of 14 residues.

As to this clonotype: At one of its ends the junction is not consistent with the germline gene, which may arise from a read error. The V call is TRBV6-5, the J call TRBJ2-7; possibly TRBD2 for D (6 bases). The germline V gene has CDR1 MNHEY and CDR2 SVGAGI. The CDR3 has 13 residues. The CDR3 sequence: CATGGPGSYEHYF. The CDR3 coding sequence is TGTGCCACCGGGGGTCCAGGGAGCTACGAGCACTACTTC.

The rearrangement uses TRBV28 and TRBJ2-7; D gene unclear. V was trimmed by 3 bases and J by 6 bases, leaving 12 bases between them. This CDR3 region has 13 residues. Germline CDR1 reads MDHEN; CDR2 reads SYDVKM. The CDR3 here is CASSLIGSPEQYF. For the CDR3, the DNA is TGTGCCAGCAGTTTGATCGGAAGTCCCGAGCAGTACTTC.

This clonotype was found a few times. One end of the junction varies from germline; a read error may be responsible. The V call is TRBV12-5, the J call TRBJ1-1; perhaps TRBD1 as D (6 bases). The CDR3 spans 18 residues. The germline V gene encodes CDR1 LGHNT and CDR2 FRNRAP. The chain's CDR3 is CVSALPRNREGSGTEAFF. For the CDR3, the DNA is TGTGTTAGTGCCCTTCCGAGAAACAGGGAAGGGTCCGGCACTGAAGCTTTCTTT.

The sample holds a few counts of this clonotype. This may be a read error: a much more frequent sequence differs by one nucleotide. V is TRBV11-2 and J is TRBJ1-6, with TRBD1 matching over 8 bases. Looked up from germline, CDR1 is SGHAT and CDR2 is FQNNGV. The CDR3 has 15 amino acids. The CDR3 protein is CTSSPGGYYNSPLHF. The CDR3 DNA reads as TGTACCAGCAGCCCAGGGGGCTACTATAATTCACCCCTCCACTTT.

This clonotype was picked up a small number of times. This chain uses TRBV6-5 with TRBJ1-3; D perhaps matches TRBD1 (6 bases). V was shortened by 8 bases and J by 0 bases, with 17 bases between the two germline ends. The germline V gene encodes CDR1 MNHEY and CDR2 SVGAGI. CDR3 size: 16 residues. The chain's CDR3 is CASYQRGARSGNTIYF. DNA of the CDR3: TGTGCCAGCTACCAACGGGGGGCCCGCTCTGGAAACACCATATATTTT.

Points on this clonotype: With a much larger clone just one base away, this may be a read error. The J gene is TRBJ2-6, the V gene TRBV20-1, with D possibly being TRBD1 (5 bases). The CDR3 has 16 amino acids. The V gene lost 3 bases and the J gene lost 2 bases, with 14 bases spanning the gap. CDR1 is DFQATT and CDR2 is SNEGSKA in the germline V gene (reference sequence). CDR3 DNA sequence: TGCAGTGCTAGTCAGGGTTCTGACACTGGGGCCAACGTCCTGACTTTC. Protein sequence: CSASQGSDTGANVLTF.

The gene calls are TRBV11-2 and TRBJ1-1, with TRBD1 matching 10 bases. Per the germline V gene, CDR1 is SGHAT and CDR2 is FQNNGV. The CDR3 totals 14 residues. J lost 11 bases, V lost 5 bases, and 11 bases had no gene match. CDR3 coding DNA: TGTGCCAGCAGCCCGGGACAGGGGTGGAAAGAGGCTTTCTTT. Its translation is CASSPGQGWKEAFF.

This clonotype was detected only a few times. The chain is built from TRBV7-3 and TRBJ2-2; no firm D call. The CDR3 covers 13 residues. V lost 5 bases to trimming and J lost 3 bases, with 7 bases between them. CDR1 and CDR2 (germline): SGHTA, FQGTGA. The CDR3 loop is CASSPQYTGELFF. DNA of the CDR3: TGTGCCAGCAGCCCCCAGTACACCGGGGAGCTGTTTTTT.

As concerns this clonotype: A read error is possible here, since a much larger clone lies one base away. CDR3 coding DNA: TGTGCCATCAAACCCTCGGGGGGCAATCAGCCCCAGCATTTT. The encoded protein is CAIKPSGGNQPQHF. This chain uses TRBV6-5 with TRBJ1-5; tentative D call: TRBD1 (5 bases). This CDR3 is built from 14 residues. V dropped 10 bases and J dropped 2 bases, with 15 bases sitting between them. Germline CDR1 is MNHEY and CDR2 is SVGAGI.

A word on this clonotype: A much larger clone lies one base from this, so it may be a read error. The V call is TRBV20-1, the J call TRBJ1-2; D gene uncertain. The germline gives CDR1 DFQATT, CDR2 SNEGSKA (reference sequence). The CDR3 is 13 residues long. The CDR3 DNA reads TGCAGTGCTAGATACGGAGGGAACTATGACTACACCTTC. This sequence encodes CSARYGGNYDYTF.

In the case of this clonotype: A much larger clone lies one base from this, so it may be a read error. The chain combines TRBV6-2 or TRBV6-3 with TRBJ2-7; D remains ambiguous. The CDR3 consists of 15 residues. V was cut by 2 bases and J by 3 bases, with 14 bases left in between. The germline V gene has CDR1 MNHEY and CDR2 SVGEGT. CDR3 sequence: CASSYTGAHFYEQYF. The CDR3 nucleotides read TGTGCCAGCAGTTACACTGGAGCCCACTTCTACGAGCAGTACTTC.

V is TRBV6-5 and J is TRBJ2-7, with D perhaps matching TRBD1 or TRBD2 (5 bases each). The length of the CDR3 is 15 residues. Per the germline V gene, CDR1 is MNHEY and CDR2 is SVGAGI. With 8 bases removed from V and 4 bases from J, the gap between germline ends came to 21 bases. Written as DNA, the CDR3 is TGTGCCAGCGACAATGGGGGAGTCACTCATTACGAGCAGTACTTC. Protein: CASDNGGVTHYEQYF.

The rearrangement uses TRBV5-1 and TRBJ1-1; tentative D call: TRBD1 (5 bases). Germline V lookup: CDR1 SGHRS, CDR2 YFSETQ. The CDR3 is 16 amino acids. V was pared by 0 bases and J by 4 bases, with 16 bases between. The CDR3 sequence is CASSLGLEERGTEAFF. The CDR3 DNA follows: TGCGCCAGCAGCTTGGGGCTTGAAGAGAGGGGCACTGAAGCTTTCTTT. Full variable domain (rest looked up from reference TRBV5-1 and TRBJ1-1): KAGVTQTPRYLIKTRGQQVTLSCSPISGHRSVSWYQQTPGQGLQFLFEYFSETQRNKGNFPGRFSGRQFSNSRSEMNVSTLELGDSALYLCASSLGLEERGTEAFFGQGTRLTVV.

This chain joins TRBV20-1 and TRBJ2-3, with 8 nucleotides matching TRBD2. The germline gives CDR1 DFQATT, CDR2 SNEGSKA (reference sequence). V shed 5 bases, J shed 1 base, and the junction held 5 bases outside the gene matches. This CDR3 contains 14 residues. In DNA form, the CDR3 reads TGCAGTGCTCTTGATAGCGGGGGCACAGATACGCAGTATTTT. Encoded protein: CSALDSGGTDTQYF.

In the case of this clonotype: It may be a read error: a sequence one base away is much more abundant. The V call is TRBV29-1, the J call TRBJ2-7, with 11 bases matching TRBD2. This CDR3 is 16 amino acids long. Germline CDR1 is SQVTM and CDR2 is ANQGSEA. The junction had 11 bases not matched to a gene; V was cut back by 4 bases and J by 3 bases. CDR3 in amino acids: CSVGLAGRFNSYEQYF. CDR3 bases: TGCAGCGTTGGACTAGCGGGACGGTTTAATAGCTACGAGCAGTACTTC.

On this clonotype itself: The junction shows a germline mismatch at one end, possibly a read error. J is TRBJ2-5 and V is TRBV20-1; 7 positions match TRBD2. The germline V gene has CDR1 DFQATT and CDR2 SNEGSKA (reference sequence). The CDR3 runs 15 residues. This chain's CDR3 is CIARRQAGNSETQYF. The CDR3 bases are TGCATTGCTAGAAGGCAAGCGGGAAACTCAGAGACCCAGTACTTC.

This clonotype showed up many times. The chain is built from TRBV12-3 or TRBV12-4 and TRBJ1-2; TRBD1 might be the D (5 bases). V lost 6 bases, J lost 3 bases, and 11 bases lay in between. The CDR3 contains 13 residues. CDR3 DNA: TGTGCCAGCAGGGGAGGGGATGACTATGGCTACACCTTC. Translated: CASRGGDDYGYTF.